The source of this T cell receptor beta chain is a study of blood T cell repertoires in COVID-19. Whole-study context: Samples of COVID-19 (acute and convalescent) were obtained from the United States, Italy and Spain. T cells, B-cell-depleted T cells, or PBMCs provided the cDNA or gDNA that served as material.

Authors' analysis steps: Nucleated cell counts were estimated from reference gene primer amplification. Generated by immunoSEQ multiplex PCR, the TCRdb table keeps only in-frame clones and is missing some. Clone size and the V and J calls come from that table; the DNA yielded D and trimming. The table has more than 9,000 clones, roughly 85% seen once; the top ten hold about 13%. This clone showed up just once. Germline values: CDR1 WSHSY, CDR2 SAAADI. There are 18 residues in the CDR3. Trimming at V came to 7 bases and at J to 3 bases, leaving 11 bases not matched to a gene. The chain joins TRBV10-2 to TRBJ2-3, with 15 positions matching TRBD2. The source material was peripheral blood. The sequence derives from a human donor in a cohort sampled during active COVID-19. The CDR3 loop is CASTAGLAGGPRTDTQYF. In DNA, the CDR3 is TGCGCCAGCACCGCAGGACTAGCGGGAGGGCCGCGGACAGATACGCAGTATTTT.